The 5 T cell receptor beta chains below were found in one sample sequenced in a study of sequential checkpoint blockade in melanoma. The treatment is: randomized to nivolumab then ipilimumab (arm A) or the reverse (arm B). Profiling relied on immunoSEQ multiplex PCR, and the TCRdb table lists in-frame clones only, not all of them. The repertoire holds roughly 18,000 clones, with around 65% as singletons. Specimen: CD8+ T cells sorted from blood (inferred from file names), collected from a patient given nivolumab and ipilimumab in sequence. Receptor source: a human donor with melanoma.

This chain uses TRBV7-2 with TRBJ2-7; TRBD2 agrees at 9 bases. The V gene's germline CDR1 is SGHTA and CDR2 FQGNSA. The CDR3 extends over 17 amino acids. After removal of 7 bases from V and 0 bases from J, the junction contained 13 bases not matched to a gene. CDR3: CASTKGGSGGSSYEQYF. In nucleotides, the CDR3 is TGTGCCAGCACCAAGGGGGGTAGCGGGGGCTCCTCCTACGAGCAGTACTTC. Looking up the rest from reference TRBV7-2 and TRBJ2-7 gives the full variable domain: GAGVSQSPSNKVTEKGKDVELRCDPISGHTALYWYRQSLGQGLEFLIYFQGNSAPDKSGLPSDRFSAERTGGSVSTLTIQRTQQEDSAVYLCASTKGGSGGSSYEQYFGPGTRLTVT.

This chain connects TRBV4-3 to TRBJ1-2; no clear D gene. Germline-derived CDR1 and CDR2 are LGHNA and YSLEER. Trimming stripped 4 bases from V and 11 bases from J, with 5 bases between. CDR3 size: 9 residues. CDR3: CASSPPYTF. CDR3 nucleotide sequence: TGCGCCAGCAGCCCTCCTTACACCTTC.

This clone is medium-sized. The chain combines TRBV28 with TRBJ1-1; D is perhaps TRBD1 (5 bases). V dropped 5 bases and J dropped 0 bases, with 13 bases sitting between them. The length of the CDR3 is 15 residues. The germline gives CDR1 MDHEN, CDR2 SYDVKM. The DNA for the CDR3 is TGTGCCAGCAGTCCTCGGGGCGGGATGAACACTGAAGCTTTCTTT. Protein sequence: CASSPRGGMNTEAFF. The whole variable domain, remainder taken from reference TRBV28 and TRBJ1-1, is DVKVTQSSRYLVKRTGEKVFLECVQDMDHENMFWYRQDPGLGLRLIYFSYDVKMKEKGDIPEGYSVSREKKERFSLILESASTNQTSMYLCASSPRGGMNTEAFFGQGTRLTVV.

V and J are TRBV4-3 and TRBJ2-5; D possibly corresponds to TRBD1 (7 bases). Trimming pared 1 base from V and 2 bases from J, leaving 11 bases between. This CDR3 comprises 15 residues. Germline V CDR1 and CDR2: LGHNA, YSLEER. The CDR3 bases are TGCGCCAGCAGCCAAGGACCAGGGGGGCAAGAGACCCAGTACTTC. Protein sequence: CASSQGPGGQETQYF.

The chain links TRBV9 to TRBJ2-3; weak D call: TRBD2 (5 bases). CDR1 SGDLS and CDR2 YYNGEE come from the germline V gene. V was trimmed by 5 bases and J by 0 bases, leaving 16 bases between them. The CDR3 contains 16 residues. The CDR3 loop is CASSKTGKYSTDTQYF. The CDR3 nucleotides read TGTGCCAGCAGTAAAACGGGGAAGTATAGCACAGATACGCAGTATTTT.